A selection of T cell receptor beta chains follows, all from one sample in a study of CD8 T cells in Susac syndrome. One entry per CDR3 protein, called by TCRdb with MiXCR from the immunoSEQ multiplex PCR reads. The sample includes 400,000 to 550,000 distinct CDR3 sequences, approximately 85% of them seen just once. Sequences were obtained from CD8+ T cells from PBMCs. The receptor set was obtained from a human donor with multiple sclerosis. The CDR3 runs from the conserved cysteine through the conserved F or W. D genes are given only for firm matches. Only part of the rows carry a size: once, few, many, or a class if the clone is expanded.

J: TRBJ2-1
V: TRBV5-1
D: TRBD1
size: NA
DNA: TGCGCCAGCAGTGCCGGGACAGGGGGCGCGGATGAGCAGTTCTTC
CDR3: CASSAGTGGADEQFF

J: TRBJ2-1
V: TRBV9
D: TRBD1
size: NA
DNA: TGTGCCAGCAGCTTTGGACAGGGGCTCGATGAGCAGTTCTTC
CDR3: CASSFGQGLDEQFF

J: TRBJ2-2
V: TRBV6-5
D: TRBD1
size: NA
DNA: TGTGCCAGCATGGGACAGGCAGCCGGGGAGCTGTTTTTT
CDR3: CASMGQAAGELFF

J: TRBJ2-2
V: TRBV27
D: NA
size: NA
DNA: TGTGCCAGCAGTCCCACGGGCATCGGGGAGCTGTTTTTT
CDR3: CASSPTGIGELFF

J: TRBJ2-1
V: TRBV6-5
D: TRBD2
size: NA
DNA: TGTGCCAGCAGTTACTTCTGGACTAGCGACAATGAGCAGTTCTTC
CDR3: CASSYFWTSDNEQFF

J: TRBJ2-7
V: TRBV5-1
D: NA
size: NA
DNA: TGCGCCAGCAGCTTGGATCCAGCGGCCTACGAGCAGTACTTC
CDR3: CASSLDPAAYEQYF

J: TRBJ2-5
V: TRBV28
D: NA
size: NA
DNA: TGTGCCAGCAGCCCCCCGGGACCACGTTCTACCGAGACCCAGTACTTC
CDR3: CASSPPGPRSTETQYF

J: TRBJ2-7
V: TRBV7-6
D: TRBD2
size: NA
DNA: TGTGCCAGCAGCTTAGCGCGGGGGGACGAGCAGTACTTC
CDR3: CASSLARGDEQYF

J: TRBJ2-7
V: TRBV6-5
D: TRBD2
size: NA
DNA: TGTGCCAGCAGTGGGAGGGAGAGCTCCTACGAGCAGTACTTC
CDR3: CASSGRESSYEQYF

J: TRBJ2-7
V: TRBV12-3/TRBV12-4
D: TRBD2
size: NA
DNA: TGTGCCAGCAGTTCTACTCCGACTAGCCTAGTAGGGGAGCAGTACTTC
CDR3: CASSSTPTSLVGEQYF

J: TRBJ2-6
V: TRBV27
D: NA
size: NA
DNA: TGTGCCAGCAGTTACGGGGCTGGGGCCAACGTCCTGACTTTC
CDR3: CASSYGAGANVLTF

J: TRBJ2-6
V: TRBV27
D: TRBD1
size: NA
DNA: TGTGCCAGCAGTTTAACCGGACAGGGGGTATCCTCTGGGGCCAACGTCCTGACTTTC
CDR3: CASSLTGQGVSSGANVLTF

J: TRBJ2-5
V: TRBV5-1
D: TRBD1
size: NA
DNA: TGCGCCAGCAGCCGAGAGACAGGGGAGACCCAGTACTTC
CDR3: CASSRETGETQYF

J: TRBJ1-2
V: TRBV30
D: NA
size: NA
DNA: TGTGCCTGGAGCGCAGGGTCAGGGCATGGCTACACCTTC
CDR3: CAWSAGSGHGYTF

J: TRBJ2-2
V: TRBV2
D: NA
size: once
DNA: TGTGCCAGCATGGGGGGCCTTTACACCGGGGAGCTGTTTTTT
CDR3: CASMGGLYTGELFF

J: TRBJ1-2
V: TRBV9
D: NA
size: NA
DNA: TGTGCCAGCAGCGTAGTAGAATCCTATGGCTACACCTTC
CDR3: CASSVVESYGYTF

J: TRBJ1-1
V: TRBV12-3/TRBV12-4
D: NA
size: NA
DNA: TGTGCCAGCACCGAGACAGAGTTGAACACTGAAGCTTTCTTT
CDR3: CASTETELNTEAFF

J: TRBJ2-3
V: TRBV4-1
D: NA
size: NA
DNA: TGCGCCAGCAGCTACAGGGATCCAGATACGCAGTATTTT
CDR3: CASSYRDPDTQYF

J: TRBJ2-3
V: TRBV29-1
D: NA
size: NA
DNA: TGCACCACCGGGGTCAAACGCACAGATACGCAGTATTTT
CDR3: CTTGVKRTDTQYF

J: TRBJ2-1
V: TRBV27
D: NA
size: NA
DNA: TGTGCCAGCAGTCACGACTACTACAATGAGCAGTTCTTC
CDR3: CASSHDYYNEQFF

J: TRBJ2-7
V: TRBV20-1
D: NA
size: once
DNA: TGCAGTGCTAGAAGGACGTCCTACGAGCAGTACTTC
CDR3: CSARRTSYEQYF

J: TRBJ2-2
V: TRBV12-3/TRBV12-4
D: NA
size: NA
DNA: TGTGCCAGCAGTACGTACGGGGAGCTGTTTTTT
CDR3: CASSTYGELFF

J: TRBJ1-1
V: TRBV29-1
D: NA
size: NA
DNA: TGCAGCGTTGATAAGGAGGGAGAAGCTTTCTTT
CDR3: CSVDKEGEAFF

J: TRBJ2-5
V: TRBV7-9
D: TRBD1
size: NA
DNA: TGTGCCAGCAGCCCTCGGACAGGGCGAGTCCAAGAGACCCAGTACTTC
CDR3: CASSPRTGRVQETQYF

J: TRBJ2-7
V: TRBV3-1
D: NA
size: NA
DNA: TGTGCCAGCAGCCAACGCAGCGACGAGCAGTACTTC
CDR3: CASSQRSDEQYF

J: TRBJ2-3
V: TRBV3-1
D: TRBD1
size: NA
DNA: TGTGCCAGCAGCCAAGATTGGCCGACGACAGGGGAACACTATACGCAGTATTTT
CDR3: CASSQDWPTTGEHYTQYF

J: TRBJ2-1
V: TRBV6-5
D: TRBD1
size: NA
DNA: TGTGCCAGCAGTTACACCTACAGGGGGGAAGAGCAGTTCTTC
CDR3: CASSYTYRGEEQFF

J: TRBJ2-7
V: TRBV7-9
D: NA
size: NA
DNA: TGTGCCAGCAGCCACCCATCCCGGCCCTACGAGCAGTACTTC
CDR3: CASSHPSRPYEQYF

J: TRBJ2-3
V: TRBV7-3
D: NA
size: NA
DNA: TGTGCCAGCAGCTTAACGCCAGGAGGCTTCACAGATACGCAGTATTTT
CDR3: CASSLTPGGFTDTQYF

J: TRBJ2-7
V: TRBV11-2
D: TRBD2
size: NA
DNA: TGTGCCAGCAGCTTGGAAGGACTAGCGACCCTATACGAGCAGTACTTC
CDR3: CASSLEGLATLYEQYF

J: TRBJ2-7
V: TRBV5-1
D: NA
size: NA
DNA: TGCGCCAGCAGCTTGCAGACCTGGGACAAAGACTACGAGCAGTACTTC
CDR3: CASSLQTWDKDYEQYF

J: TRBJ2-1
V: TRBV7-2
D: TRBD2
size: NA
DNA: TGTGCCAGCAGCCCAGGGACTAGCGGGGGGGCCGGGAACTACAATGAGCAGTTCTTC
CDR3: CASSPGTSGGAGNYNEQFF

J: TRBJ1-2
V: TRBV30
D: NA
size: NA
DNA: TGTGCCTGGAGCCCGAAGGGGGTCGTCTGGGGCTACACCTTC
CDR3: CAWSPKGVVWGYTF

J: TRBJ2-3
V: TRBV12-3/TRBV12-4
D: TRBD1
size: NA
DNA: TGTGCCAGCAGGGACAGGGACTCTTATACGCAGTATTTT
CDR3: CASRDRDSYTQYF

J: TRBJ2-7
V: TRBV4-1
D: TRBD1
size: NA
DNA: TGCGCCAGCAGCCAAGGGACAGGGTCGGTGCCTAGCTCCTACGAGCAGTACTTC
CDR3: CASSQGTGSVPSSYEQYF

J: TRBJ2-1
V: TRBV20-1
D: TRBD2
size: NA
DNA: TGCAGTGCTATTTCTAGCGGCCTGGGGTACAATGAGCAGTTCTTC
CDR3: CSAISSGLGYNEQFF

J: TRBJ2-1
V: TRBV10-1
D: TRBD2
size: NA
DNA: TGCGCCAGCAGTGAGTCGGCTAGCGGGCACTACAATGAGCAGTTCTTC
CDR3: CASSESASGHYNEQFF

J: TRBJ2-5
V: TRBV7-6
D: TRBD1
size: NA
DNA: TGTGCCAGCAGCTCCAGGGGGCAGGGGGGCGGATCAGAGACCCAGTACTTC
CDR3: CASSSRGQGGGSETQYF

J: TRBJ2-7
V: TRBV27
D: NA
size: NA
DNA: TGTGCCAGCAGGGGCGACCTGAGCTCCTACGAGCAGTACTTC
CDR3: CASRGDLSSYEQYF

J: TRBJ1-6
V: TRBV6-5
D: NA
size: once
DNA: TGTGCCAGCAGTTACGGCGAGGGTCGGGACAATTCACCCCTCCACTTT
CDR3: CASSYGEGRDNSPLHF